This T cell receptor (beta chain) stems from a study of regulatory T cells in long-lasting Graves disease. This CDR3 comprises 14 residues. With 6 bases removed from V and 7 bases from J, the gap between germline ends came to 18 bases. Germline V gives CDR1 ENHRY, CDR2 SYGVKD. A few counts support this clonotype. With iRepertoire HTBI primers and Arm-PCR of CDR3 regions, TCR beta libraries were built. TCRdb ran MiXCR on the multiplex PCR reads and lists one entry per CDR3 protein. Of around 430,000 distinct CDR3 sequences in the sample, roughly 22% were seen once. Regarding time point: persistent/refractory GD, antithyroid drugs over 5 years with positive TRAb. From RNA extracted from PBMCs, the TCR library was made.

This sample comprised peripheral blood mononuclear cells (PBMCs), obtained when the disease was refractory, from a patient treated with antithyroid drugs. The clonotype originates from a female donor with Graves disease. The chain uses TRBV10-3 and TRBJ1-2; D unresolved. In DNA form, the CDR3 reads TGTGCCATCAGCCATGGCAGCGGGGATCGTGGCTACACCTTC. This codes for CAISHGSGDRGYTF.